Below are 5 T cell receptor beta chains sequenced from a single sample in a study of blood T cell repertoires in COVID-19. Produced via immunoSEQ multiplex PCR; TCRdb's table is partial and in-frame only. The sample yields 200,000 to 250,000 clones, 86% seen once. Sequenced: peripheral blood. These receptors were taken from a woman aged 80 or over with COVID-19, enrolled during active disease.

The chain joins TRBV30 to TRBJ1-2, with 7 bases that match TRBD1. V trimming: 1 base; J trimming: 2 bases; junction bases outside the gene matches: 4. The CDR3 spans 14 residues. CDR1 GTSNPN and CDR2 SVGIG come from the germline V gene (reference sequence). The CDR3 spells CAWSGTGGNYGYTF. The CDR3 coding sequence is TGTGCCTGGAGTGGGACAGGCGGGAACTATGGCTACACCTTC.

V and J are TRBV28 and TRBJ1-1, with TRBD1 matching 7 bases. Germline values: CDR1 MDHEN, CDR2 SYDVKM. V was pared by 4 bases and J by 0 bases, with 8 bases of the junction left unmatched. CDR3 size: 16 residues. The chain's CDR3 is CASSSSTGNMNTEAFF. CDR3 bases: TGTGCCAGCAGTTCCTCGACAGGGAATATGAACACTGAAGCTTTCTTT.

The V gene is TRBV7-9, the J gene TRBJ1-5; 9 bases agree with TRBD1. The ends lost 3 bases at V and 6 bases at J; junction bases unmatched: 6. The CDR3 extends over 15 amino acids. The V gene's germline CDR1 is SEHNR and CDR2 FQNEAQ (reference sequence). CDR3 sequence (DNA): TGTGCCAGCAGCTTCGGGACAGGGAAGAGTCAGCCCCAGCATTTT. This translates into CASSFGTGKSQPQHF. Full variable domain (outside the CDR3, taken from reference TRBV7-9 and TRBJ1-5): DTGVSQNPRHKITKRGQNVTFRCDPISEHNRLYWYRQTLGQGPEFLTYFQNEAQLEKSRLLSDRFSAERPKGSFSTLEIQRTEQGDSAMYLCASSFGTGKSQPQHFGDGTRLSIL.

This clone was counted once. This chain connects TRBV5-6 to TRBJ2-5; 14 positions agree with TRBD2. Losses at the gene ends were 4 bases for V and 4 bases for J; bases not matched to a gene: 3. CDR3 length equals 15 residues. Germline-derived CDR1 and CDR2 are SGHDT and YYEEEE. The CDR3 sequence: CASSLGTSGGETQYF. CDR3 coding DNA: TGTGCCAGCAGCCTCGGGACTAGCGGGGGAGAGACCCAGTACTTC.

The chain couples TRBV2 to TRBJ1-3, with 10 bases aligning to TRBD1. Germline V gives CDR1 SNHLY, CDR2 FYNNEI. The CDR3 runs 16 residues. Trimming took 8 bases from V and 5 from J; bases not matched to a gene: 12. For the CDR3, the DNA is TGTGCCAGCGTCCGGGACAGGGGAGTAGGTAGAAACACCATATATTTT. Translated: CASVRDRGVGRNTIYF.